The next 25 T cell receptor beta chains were all read from a single sample in a study of vaccination and CD4 T cells after COVID-19. Antigen specificity for these receptors is unknown. The treatment here: 10-day PBMC culture with coronavirus spike peptide pools or control peptides (ViraFEST assay). Cultured CD4+ T-cell DNA underwent Oncomine TCR Beta short-read sequencing. MiXCR, applied by TCRdb to the PCR reads, yields one record per CDR3 protein. This table holds approximately 16,000 distinct CDR3 sequences, 45% to 65% found once. The sequenced sample was CD4+ T cells from blood, cultured in vitro. The receptors derive from a human donor who had recovered from COVID-19.

This clonotype has a single count. CDR3 residues: CSAGRTTSTDTQYF. CDR3 nucleotides: TGCAGTGCTGGACGGACAACTAGCACAGATACGCAGTATTTT. The rearrangement joins TRBV20-1 to TRBJ2-3; D is possibly TRBD1 (5 bases). Germline CDR1 DFQATT, CDR2 SNEGSKA (reference sequence). The V gene lost 5 bases and the J gene lost 0 bases, with 12 bases spanning the gap. The CDR3 runs 14 residues.

The gene calls are TRBV21-1 and TRBJ2-7. TRBV21-1 is labeled a pseudogene. The CDR3 consists of 12 residues. CDR3 coding DNA: TGTGCCAGCAGCATGGAGTCGAGCGAGCAGTACTTC. Its translation is CASSMESSEQYF.

The chain uses TRBV28 and TRBJ1-2; D gene uncertain. The CDR3 sequence is 12 residues long. Trimming cost V 5 bases and J 4 bases, with 8 bases left between them. Germline V gives CDR1 MDHEN, CDR2 SYDVKM. The CDR3: CASSEGLYGYTF. For the CDR3, the DNA is TGTGCCAGCAGTGAGGGTCTCTATGGCTACACCTTC.

This clonotype was recorded once. This rearrangement joins TRBV6-1 to TRBJ2-2; 9 nucleotides match TRBD1. V was pared by 5 bases and J by 5 bases, with 9 bases of the junction left unmatched. This CDR3 has 16 residues. Germline CDR1 is MNHNS and CDR2 is SASEGT. CDR3 sequence (DNA): TGTGCCAGCAGTCGGCACAGGGGGCAACGGACCGGGGAGCTGTTTTTT. This codes for CASSRHRGQRTGELFF.

The CDR3 DNA sequence: TGTGCCAGCAGTGAATCATTGGACAGATTGTACAATGAGCAGTTCTTC. This encodes CASSESLDRLYNEQFF. This chain links TRBV25-1 with TRBJ2-1, with a weak D call TRBD1 (6 bases). The germline V gene encodes CDR1 MGHDK and CDR2 SYGVNS. The CDR3 has 16 residues. Trimming pared 1 base from V and 4 bases from J, leaving 14 bases between. Supplemented by reference TRBV25-1 and TRBJ2-1, the full variable domain reads EADIYQTPRYLVIGTGKKITLECSQTMGHDKMYWYQQDPGMELHLIHYSYGVNSTEKGDLSSESTVSRIRTEHFPLTLESARPSHTSQYLCASSESLDRLYNEQFFGPGTRLTVL.

The chain is built from TRBV20-1 and TRBJ2-5, with D perhaps matching TRBD1 or TRBD2 (5 bases each). This CDR3 contains 13 residues. CDR1 and CDR2 from the germline V gene are DFQATT and SNEGSKA (reference sequence). The V end lost 6 bases, the J end lost 5 bases, and 16 bases lay between the germline ends. CDR3 amino acids: CSADRDPSETQYF. CDR3 nucleotides: TGCAGTGCGGACCGGGACCCAAGCGAGACCCAGTACTTC.

V and J are TRBV11-2 and TRBJ2-2, with a possible D match to TRBD1 (5 bases). CDR3 length equals 13 residues. Per the germline V gene, CDR1 is SGHAT and CDR2 is FQNNGV. Between the trimmed V and J ends, which lost 0 bases and 13 bases, there was a span of 12 bases. CDR3 sequence (DNA): TGTGCCAGCAGCTTAGATTACCAGGGTGGGCTGTTTTTT. Translating it yields CASSLDYQGGLFF.

CDR3 amino acids: CASSLVAGITEAFF. CDR3 nucleotides: TGTGCCAGCAGCTTAGTTGCAGGGATAACTGAAGCTTTCTTT. This rearrangement joins TRBV7-2 to TRBJ1-1, with D perhaps matching TRBD1 (5 bases). Germline V gene data show CDR1 as SGHTA and CDR2 as FQGNSA. Trimming left V 1 base short and J 5 bases short, with 11 bases between. The CDR3 runs to 14 residues.

The chain uses TRBV5-1 and TRBJ2-4, with TRBD1 as a possible D gene (6 bases). The CDR3 spans 14 residues. CDR1 and CDR2 from the germline V gene are SGHRS and YFSETQ. V was shortened by 3 bases and J by 9 bases, with 16 bases between the two germline ends. CDR3 sequence reads: CASSYGAAQGIQYF. In nucleotides, the CDR3 is TGCGCCAGCAGCTACGGAGCTGCACAGGGCATTCAGTACTTC.

The genes are TRBV11-3 and TRBJ1-1; a possible D gene is TRBD1 (5 bases). The V and J ends lost 5 bases and 3 bases respectively, with 10 bases between them. The CDR3 length is 13 residues. Germline-derived CDR1 and CDR2 are SGHNT and YENEEA. The DNA for the CDR3 is TGTGCCAGCAGCCCCCGACAGTACACTGAAGCTTTCTTT. Its translation: CASSPRQYTEAFF. Looking up the rest from reference TRBV11-3 and TRBJ1-1 gives the full variable domain: EAGVVQSPRYKIIEKKQPVAFWCNPISGHNTLYWYLQNLGQGPELLIRYENEEAVDDSQLPKDRFSAERLKGVDSTLKIQPAELGDSAVYLCASSPRQYTEAFFGQGTRLTVV.

The chain carries TRBV30 and TRBJ1-3, with D uncertain. Germline V gene data show CDR1 as GTSNPN and CDR2 as SVGIG (reference sequence). V shed 6 bases and J shed 0 bases, with 9 bases lying between them. The CDR3 runs to 13 residues. CDR3 in amino acids: CACGRISGNTIYF. The CDR3 DNA is TGTGCCTGTGGACGGATCTCTGGAAACACCATATATTTT.

V usage is TRBV11-1 and J usage is TRBJ1-1; D is possibly TRBD1 (5 bases). V lost 4 bases and J 7 bases, leaving 13 bases between the germline ends. This CDR3 spans 13 amino acids. Germline loops: CDR1 SGHAT, CDR2 FQDESV (reference sequence). This CDR3 reads CASSSTVGGEAFF. The DNA of the CDR3 is TGTGCCAGCAGCTCTACGGTTGGGGGTGAAGCTTTCTTT.

This clonotype appeared a few times. The chain couples TRBV20-1 to TRBJ2-2, with D possibly being TRBD2 (6 bases). With 4 bases removed from V and 3 bases from J, the gap between germline ends came to 9 bases. Germline-derived CDR1 and CDR2 are DFQATT and SNEGSKA (reference sequence). The CDR3 spans 13 residues. The CDR3 sequence: CSAKQRDTGELFF. The CDR3 nucleotides read TGCAGTGCTAAACAGCGGGACACCGGGGAGCTGTTTTTT.

This clonotype has just a few counts. The rearrangement links TRBV20-1 to TRBJ1-4; 9 bases are shared with TRBD1. The J segment lost 5 bases and the V segment lost 1 base, leaving 5 bases of the junction unmatched. The CDR3 totals 15 residues. Germline-derived CDR1 and CDR2 are DFQATT and SNEGSKA (reference sequence). The CDR3 loop reads CSARVAGTGNEKLFF. In DNA, the CDR3 is TGCAGTGCTAGAGTGGCGGGGACAGGGAATGAAAAACTGTTTTTT.

This chain links TRBV27 with TRBJ2-7, with 8 positions matching TRBD2. The V and J ends lost 8 bases and 2 bases, in that order; junction bases with no gene match: 11. CDR1 MNHEY and CDR2 SMNVEV come from the germline V gene (reference sequence). The CDR3 runs to 15 residues. The CDR3 loop is CASATPGLGAYEQYF. CDR3 nucleotides: TGTGCCAGCGCAACTCCGGGACTAGGGGCCTACGAGCAGTACTTC.

The chain has TRBV5-1 and TRBJ1-1; possible D gene TRBD1, 6 bases. Trimming shortened V by 0 bases and J by 3 bases, and 15 bases separated the two germline ends. This CDR3 spans 16 amino acids. Germline lookup yields CDR1 SGHRS and CDR2 YFSETQ. Here the CDR3 DNA reads TGCGCCAGCAGCTTGGGTCAGGGGATAGAGGACACTGAAGCTTTCTTT. This translates into CASSLGQGIEDTEAFF.

This clonotype was seen more than once but under ten times. The chain uses TRBV20-1 and TRBJ1-2, with TRBD1 as a possible D gene (5 bases). Trimming pared 6 bases from V and 3 bases from J, leaving 14 bases between. The CDR3 has 13 residues. Germline V gene lookup returns CDR1 DFQATT and CDR2 SNEGSKA (reference sequence). This CDR3 reads CSAATLGHYGYTF. Written as DNA, the CDR3 is TGCAGTGCCGCAACCTTGGGGCACTATGGCTACACCTTC.

This clonotype has only a few counts. J is TRBJ2-7 and V is TRBV27; 7 positions agree with TRBD1. V gave up 7 bases and J gave up 5 bases; unmatched junction bases: 8. CDR1 is MNHEY, CDR2 SMNVEV, per germline (reference sequence). There are 13 residues in the CDR3. The DNA of the CDR3 is TGTGCCAGCACCCTAAGTAGGGGGCACGAGCAGTACTTC. Amino acid sequence: CASTLSRGHEQYF.

The chain is built from TRBV5-1 and TRBJ1-2; tentatively, D is TRBD1 (6 bases). This CDR3 spans 14 amino acids. Looked up from germline, CDR1 is SGHRS and CDR2 is YFSETQ. Trimming pared 3 bases from V and 2 bases from J, leaving 11 bases between. The CDR3, as DNA: TGCGCCAGCAGCTGGGACACTCCCAACTATGGCTACACCTTC. Amino acid sequence: CASSWDTPNYGYTF.

This chain uses TRBV7-9 with TRBJ1-6, with no clear D. There are 15 residues in the CDR3. Germline CDR1 and CDR2: SEHNR and FQNEAQ (reference sequence). V lost 1 base to trimming and J lost 8 bases, with 12 bases between them. The CDR3 is CASSLEEGWYSPLHF. The CDR3 DNA is TGTGCCAGCAGCTTAGAGGAGGGTTGGTATTCACCCCTCCACTTT.

CDR3 coding DNA: TGCGCCAGCCGCTCCGCTAGCAGGTCCTACGAGCAGTACTTC. It codes for CASRSASRSYEQYF. This chain uses TRBV5-1 with TRBJ2-7; perhaps TRBD2 as D (5 bases). With 7 bases removed from V and 1 base from J, the gap between germline ends came to 15 bases. From germline, CDR1 is SGHRS and CDR2 YFSETQ. The CDR3 length is 14 residues. Full variable domain (missing parts from reference TRBV5-1 and TRBJ2-7): KAGVTQTPRYLIKTRGQQVTLSCSPISGHRSVSWYQQTPGQGLQFLFEYFSETQRNKGNFPGRFSGRQFSNSRSEMNVSTLELGDSALYLCASRSASRSYEQYFGPGTRLTVT.

V is TRBV6-1 and J is TRBJ1-6, with D hard to call. V lost 6 bases, J lost 5 bases, and 5 bases lay in between. There are 12 residues in the CDR3. In germline, CDR1 is MNHNS, CDR2 SASEGT. The CDR3 loop is CASRSNNSPLHF. In DNA form, the CDR3 reads TGTGCCAGCAGGTCTAATAATTCACCCCTCCACTTT.

This chain links TRBV27 with TRBJ2-5, with 7 bases lining up with TRBD1. CDR1 and CDR2 from the germline V gene are MNHEY and SMNVEV (reference sequence). There are 15 residues in the CDR3. J gave up 1 base and V 4 bases, and 6 bases lay outside the gene matches. The CDR3 protein is CASSSTGAPQETQYF. For the CDR3, the DNA is TGTGCCAGCAGTTCCACAGGGGCCCCCCAAGAGACCCAGTACTTC.

The V and J genes are TRBV6-5 and TRBJ1-5, with unresolved D. The V end was cut by 1 base, the J end by 3 bases, with 7 bases between. The CDR3 sequence is 14 residues long. The germline gives CDR1 MNHEY, CDR2 SVGAGI. The CDR3, as DNA: TGTGCCAGCAGTTACTGGTCCCACAATCAGCCCCAGCATTTT. It specifies CASSYWSHNQPQHF.

The chain employs TRBV24-1 and TRBJ2-2; 10 nucleotides match TRBD1. CDR3 length: 15 residues. The V gene's germline CDR1 is KGHDR and CDR2 SFDVKD. J was trimmed by 8 bases and V by 7 bases; bases with no gene match: 9. The CDR3 sequence: CATSNPGQGSGELFF. In DNA form, the CDR3 reads TGTGCCACCAGCAATCCGGGACAGGGGTCTGGGGAGCTGTTTTTT.